A selection of T cell receptor beta chains follows, all from one sample in a study of T-cell reconstitution after alpha-beta-depleted transplantation in children. From the PCR reads, TCRdb called clonotypes with MiXCR, one entry per CDR3 protein. The table shows 500,000 to 600,000 distinct CDR3 sequences, with around 18% occurring only once. Sequencing used PBMCs from the stem cell graft donor, obtained from the stem cell graft. The receptors stem from a human donor who donated a stem cell graft to a child with acute lymphoblastic leukemia. CDR3s include the opening cysteine and the closing phenylalanine or tryptophan. The order of the fields is clone size, J gene, V gene, CDR3 protein. The listing skips clone size in some rows; elsewhere it reads once, few, many or a size class.

>.|TRBJ1-5|TRBV28
CASSFSGGGGQPQHF
>few|TRBJ2-5|TRBV2
CASTWVRETQYF
>many|TRBJ2-5|TRBV12-3/TRBV12-4
CASSLHREETQYF
>.|TRBJ1-5|TRBV5-6
CASSSGTGVKPQHF
>.|TRBJ1-4|TRBV18
CASSPHRGEKLFF
>few|TRBJ2-7|TRBV5-1
CASSLMTSGMYEQYF
>.|TRBJ2-1|TRBV20-1
CSARDPPNEQFF
>.|TRBJ2-7|TRBV5-1
CASSTNRGQAYEQYF
>few|TRBJ2-7|TRBV5-1
CASSLFGQELYEQYF
>.|TRBJ2-7|TRBV11-2
CASSFLDRWAEQYF
>few|TRBJ2-5|TRBV2
CASSLTGGMWTQYF
>few|TRBJ2-7|TRBV5-1
CASSVPRDSSYEQYF
>.|TRBJ2-2|TRBV12-3/TRBV12-4
CASRPTGATGELFF
>few|TRBJ2-7|TRBV12-3/TRBV12-4
CASSPSGDYEQYF
>.|TRBJ2-4|TRBV7-8
CASSPPRWRDLAKNIQYF
>.|TRBJ2-7|TRBV12-3/TRBV12-4
CASSLGGLQYF